Below are 12 T cell receptor beta chains sequenced from a single sample in a study of OX40 agonist ivuxolimab in advanced cancers. Sequenced by immunoSEQ multiplex PCR; TCRdb stores in-frame clones only, minus some. This repertoire shows just under 75,000 clones, 80% to 95% found once; its top ten account for 0.5% to 0.55%. The sample consisted of CD4+ or CD8+ T cells sorted from blood, taken in a trial of the OX40 agonist ivuxolimab. Every receptor here comes from an adult with an advanced solid tumor such as melanoma, head and neck, liver or kidney cancer.

This clone showed up just once. The V call is TRBV27, the J call TRBJ2-5; the D is unclear. In germline, CDR1 is MNHEY, CDR2 SMNVEV (reference sequence). V was shortened by 2 bases and J by 0 bases, with 13 bases between the two germline ends. This CDR3 comprises 16 residues. The CDR3 protein is CASSLPEGPYQETQYF. DNA for the CDR3: TGTGCCAGCAGTTTACCGGAAGGACCGTACCAAGAGACCCAGTACTTC.

The CDR3 coding sequence is TGCGCCAGCAGCCGGGGGGGGAACACCGGGGAGCTGTTTTTT. Amino acids: CASSRGGNTGELFF. This chain connects TRBV4-1 to TRBJ2-2; 7 bases fit TRBD2. J was trimmed by 1 base and V by 4 bases; bases with no gene match: 0. Per germline, CDR1 MGHRA and CDR2 YSYEKL. This CDR3 contains 14 residues.

The V call is TRBV29-1, the J call TRBJ2-1; possible D gene TRBD2, 5 bases. V was shortened by 7 bases and J by 8 bases, with 15 bases between the two germline ends. CDR3 size: 12 residues. Germline loops: CDR1 SQVTM, CDR2 ANQGSEA. For the CDR3, the DNA is TGCAGCGGATCGAGCGGTCACGATGAGCAGTTCTTC. Its translation: CSGSSGHDEQFF.

The rearrangement joins TRBV7-9 to TRBJ2-5, with 11 nucleotides matching TRBD2. Looked up from germline, CDR1 is SEHNR and CDR2 is FQNEAQ (reference sequence). V gave up 8 bases and J gave up 3 bases; unmatched junction bases: 5. CDR3 length: 14 residues. This CDR3 reads CASGRSGGEETQYF. CDR3 bases: TGTGCCAGCGGCCGTAGCGGGGGGGAAGAGACCCAGTACTTC.

V and J are TRBV27 and TRBJ1-2; 7 nucleotides match TRBD1. The CDR3 consists of 16 residues. V dropped 10 bases and J dropped 0; count of bases not matched to a gene: 14. CDR1 and CDR2 (germline): MNHEY, SMNVEV (reference sequence). The CDR3 loop reads CANRGGSGFSNYGYTF. DNA of the CDR3: TGTGCCAACAGGGGAGGTAGCGGCTTTTCTAACTATGGCTACACCTTC.

The chain combines TRBV11-2 with TRBJ2-5; TRBD2 aligns across 14 bases. Trimming took 5 bases from V and 5 from J; bases not matched to a gene: 10. Germline V lookup: CDR1 SGHAT, CDR2 FQNNGV. The CDR3 is 17 amino acids. DNA for the CDR3: TGTGCCAGCAGCCGAATGACTAGCGGGAGGGCCCAGGAGACCCAGTACTTC. Its protein is CASSRMTSGRAQETQYF.

J is TRBJ2-7 and V is TRBV6-6; 7 bases fit TRBD2. This CDR3 is 14 amino acids long. In germline, CDR1 is MNHNY, CDR2 SVGAGI (reference sequence). The V and J ends lost 7 bases and 0 bases, in that order; junction bases with no gene match: 6. The CDR3 DNA reads as TGTGCCAGCACCCAGGGACTAAGCTCCTACGAGCAGTACTTC. Translating it yields CASTQGLSSYEQYF.

This clone was picked up one time. The V gene is TRBV6-6, the J gene TRBJ1-2; D gene uncertain. The germline V and J ends were trimmed by 5 bases and 6 bases, with 10 bases remaining between them. The CDR3 has 12 amino acids. Germline V CDR1 and CDR2: MNHNY, SVGAGI (reference sequence). The CDR3, as DNA: TGTGCCAGCAGTCCCCGGGGAGATGGCTACACCTTC. This translates into CASSPRGDGYTF.

The chain joins TRBV28 to TRBJ1-1; D call uncertain. The germline CDR1 and CDR2 sequences are MDHEN and SYDVKM. Trimming cost V 7 bases and J 1 base, with 4 bases left between them. The CDR3 runs to 11 residues. CDR3 nucleotide sequence: TGTGCCAGCACGCAGAACACTGAAGCTTTCTTT. The encoded protein is CASTQNTEAFF.

This chain joins TRBV11-1 and TRBJ2-1; 12 nucleotides agree with TRBD2. The CDR3 consists of 18 residues. V shed 5 bases and J 0 bases; nucleotides not matched to a gene: 8. Germline V gene lookup returns CDR1 SGHAT and CDR2 FQDESV (reference sequence). CDR3: CASSRGTSGSSSYNEQFF. The CDR3 DNA is TGTGCCAGCAGCCGCGGGACTAGCGGGTCCAGCTCCTACAATGAGCAGTTCTTC.

The chain combines TRBV11-2 with TRBJ2-3, with D perhaps being TRBD1 or TRBD2 (5 bases each). The CDR3 runs to 13 residues. Trimming shortened V by 5 bases and J by 4 bases, and 10 bases separated the two germline ends. Germline V gene data show CDR1 as SGHAT and CDR2 as FQNNGV. The CDR3 DNA reads TGTGCCAGCAGCCGAGGGGTGGCAGATACGCAGTATTTT. The encoded protein is CASSRGVADTQYF.

This sequence joins TRBV19 and TRBJ1-2; D not resolved. The CDR3 has 16 amino acids. Between the trimmed V and J ends, which lost 2 bases and 8 bases, there was a span of 21 bases. Germline V gives CDR1 LNHDA, CDR2 SQIVND (reference sequence). Here the CDR3 reads CASSIIGSGQARGYTF. CDR3 DNA: TGTGCCAGTAGTATAATCGGTAGTGGGCAGGCCCGCGGCTACACCTTC.